This T cell receptor (beta chain) was documented in a study of neurological immune-mediated disorders. Study-wide context: Relapsing-remitting disease was seen in 31 of the 34 multiple sclerosis patients, and secondary progressive disease was seen in 3. Overall study results and limits: There were no CDR3 amino acid sequences shared by expanded clones across subjects, a result suggesting private repertoires in all groups.

This clonotype was picked up many times. Its target is not known. This CDR3 has 16 amino acids. V gave up 8 bases and J gave up 5 bases; unmatched junction bases: 15. Germline CDR1 is MNHEY and CDR2 is SVGAGI. A 10-nucleotide random UMI tagged transcripts in template-switch 5'RACE cDNA synthesis. Every sequencing run returned over 190 million TCR-beta sequences, which were derived from 15-18 subjects. TCRdb recomputed calls from the 5' RACE reads with MiXCR, one row per CDR3 protein. Among 25,000 to 35,000 distinct CDR3 sequences listed, less than 1.6% were seen once. The source is a woman aged 25 to 39 with multiple sclerosis. The chain carries TRBV6-5 and TRBJ2-3, with 8 bases aligning to TRBD2. Specimen: PBMCs. The DNA for the CDR3 is TGTGCCAGCCACCAAAATCCCGGGACTAGAGGAGATACGCAGTATTTT. Amino acids: CASHQNPGTRGDTQYF.